The present TCR beta chain was sequenced within a study of intratumoral heterogeneity in liver cancer. For the wider study: Across the full approximately 15-patient cohort, most patients were male and the median age was almost 65 years. Of the approximately 71 multiregional samples collected from roughly 14 HCC patients in the overall cohort, around 51 were tumoral regions and about 20 were adjacent nontumoral regions. To examine intratumor heterogeneity, the study integrated RNA-seq, DNA sequencing, TCR-seq and SNP array data obtained from multiple regions of hepatocellular carcinoma specimens.

The sample holds one count of this clone. Its antigen remains unidentified. Base qualities are missing; no much larger clone stands one base away. TCR beta chain CDR3 regions were sequenced from genomic DNA using the immunoSEQ assay. Rearranged VDJ segments were amplified with primers that anneal to V and J segments. Per the authors' processing: The ImmunoSeq Analyzer software was used to calculate clonality and richness metrics. Clones with differential abundance between regions were identified with Fisher's exact test combined with a beta-binomial method for additional stringency. TCRdb obtained this table from immuneACCESS and retained in-frame rearrangements with V and J assigned. These tables miss some clones; where compared with another copy, unresolved V genes account for less than half of the shortfall, and the remainder is unexplained. V and J calls and clone size follow that table, whereas D and trimming were derived from the DNA. Present in this sample are some 5,000 clones, approximately 73% of which were seen just once. Around a fifth of the sample goes to the ten largest clones.

Early-stage hepatocellular carcinoma was present in all patients, and no therapy was administered to any patient before surgical resection. The sampled areas showed no macroscopic signs of necrosis or hemorrhage. Multiple regions from two patients underwent TCR sequencing (ImmunoSeq). Frozen resection tissue samples were collected at least 1 cm apart from each other. Samples labelled N came from nontumoral liver tissue adjacent to the tumor. The DNeasy blood and tissue kit was used to extract genomic DNA from bulk tissue. Findings and caveats that apply to the study as a whole: Limitations acknowledged by the authors included a relatively low number of patients and under-sampled representation of tumor-infiltrating lymphocytes.

The trim is 2 bases for V and 0 bases for J, with a gap of 12 bases between the germline ends. The CDR3 spans 16 residues, from the cysteine through the phenylalanine. The kept DNA is CDR3 alone, 48 bases in frame from the first base. The germline V gene specifies SGHRS as CDR1 and YFSETQ as CDR2. The origin of this receptor is a man in his 70s with hepatocellular carcinoma. The sample consisted of tumor-adjacent normal tissue, taken before any cancer treatment. Recombination linked TRBV5-1 to TRBJ2-1, with TRBD1 tentatively as D gene (5 bases match). CDR3 region: CASSFDSFSSYNEQFF. The nucleotide sequence reads as follows: TGCGCCAGCAGCTTTGACAGCTTCAGCTCCTACAATGAGCAGTTCTTC. Reference TRBV5-1 and TRBJ2-1 genes cover what lies past the CDR3, so the full variable domain is KAGVTQTPRYLIKTRGQQVTLSCSPISGHRSVSWYQQTPGQGLQFLFEYFSETQRNKGNFPGRFSGRQFSNSRSEMNVSTLELGDSALYLCASSFDSFSSYNEQFFGPGTRLTVL.